This T cell receptor (beta chain) appears in the sequencing data of a study of blood T cell repertoires in COVID-19. CDR3 length: 14 amino acids. Germline trimming cut 2 bases from V and 5 bases from J; bases unmatched to any gene: 5. The germline gives CDR1 MGHRA, CDR2 YSYEKL. Sequencing used immunoSEQ multiplex PCR; TCRdb keeps in-frame clones, though not all of them. The sample includes 200,000 to 250,000 clones, approximately 83% of them seen just once. The TCR sequence derives from a woman aged 60 to 75 who had recovered from COVID-19. Sequencing was carried out using PBMCs or T cells enriched from blood (not recorded which). This chain connects TRBV4-1 to TRBJ2-5, with 7 bases fitting TRBD1. CDR3 sequence reads: CASSQRQGRETQYF. In DNA, the CDR3 is TGCGCCAGCAGCCAAAGACAGGGTCGTGAGACCCAGTACTTC.